These 2 T cell receptor beta chains were sequenced from one sample in a study of lymphopenia after photon versus proton radiotherapy. This table comes from immunoSEQ multiplex PCR, and its TCRdb copy is limited to in-frame clones, with some not included. There are around 29,000 clones in the sample; about 87% occur only once, and around 47% lies in the top ten. This material consisted of peripheral blood, taken from a patient treated with proton-based radiotherapy. These receptors were collected from a woman aged 60-70 years with cholangiocarcinoma. Some clones in this sample may be carry-over from other donors' samples.

This sequence joins TRBV4-2 and TRBJ2-6; D is perhaps TRBD1 or TRBD2 (5 bases each). The CDR3 consists of 18 residues. V lost 4 bases and J lost 0, with 16 bases in between. CDR1 LGHNA and CDR2 YNFKEQ come from the germline V gene. This CDR3 is CASSPGTSLHSGANVLTF. The CDR3 coding sequence is TGTGCCAGCAGCCCCGGGACCTCCCTTCACTCTGGGGCCAACGTCCTGACTTTC.

This clone qualifies as medium-sized. This rearrangement joins TRBV11-2 to TRBJ1-2; weak D call: TRBD1 (5 bases). The ends were cut back, 2 bases at V and 10 bases at J, with 20 bases in the middle. In germline, CDR1 is SGHAT, CDR2 FQNNGV. The CDR3 contains 15 residues. CDR3 DNA: TGTGCCAGCAGCTTATGGCTCTGGCCGGGACCCTACTACACCTTC. This codes for CASSLWLWPGPYYTF.